The rows below give T cell receptor beta chains drawn from one sample of a study of blood T cell repertoires in COVID-19. Measured with immunoSEQ multiplex PCR; TCRdb has only the in-frame clones, and not every one. Here the sample spans about 370,000 clones, approximately 92% being singletons. Specimen: PBMCs or T cells enriched from blood (not recorded which). The receptor source for this set is a young man who had recovered from COVID-19. Each CDR3 is given with its conserved first and last residue. The D gene is left open where the match is weak. Clone size is given for some rows only: seen once, a few or many times, or a class if the clone is expanded.

clone_size	v_call	j_call	d_call	cdr3_length	cdr3_aa	cdr3_nt
-	TRBV21-1	TRBJ2-5	-	16	CASKRECPSIQETQYF	TGTGCCAGCAAGCGGGAGTGCCCCTCAATACAAGAGACCCAGTACTTC
once	TRBV5-6	TRBJ1-3	-	13	CASSFFSGNTIYF	TGTGCCAGCAGCTTCTTCTCTGGAAACACCATATATTTT
-	TRBV29-1	TRBJ2-1	TRBD2	14	CSARLAGPYNEQFF	TGCAGCGCTCGACTAGCGGGACCCTACAATGAGCAGTTCTTC
once	TRBV28	TRBJ2-7	TRBD1	14	CASSSQGFRDEQYF	TGTGCCAGCAGTTCACAGGGGTTTCGGGACGAGCAGTACTTC
-	TRBV10-3	TRBJ1-5	TRBD1	14	CAISTGGSNQPQHF	TGTGCCATCAGTACAGGGGGAAGCAATCAGCCCCAGCATTTT
-	TRBV10-3	TRBJ1-5	-	14	CAISAGGIVQPQHF	TGTGCCATCAGTGCGGGGGGCATAGTTCAGCCCCAGCATTTT
-	TRBV7-9	TRBJ2-5	TRBD1	15	CASSLEGQGMETQYF	TGTGCCAGCAGCTTAGAGGGACAGGGTATGGAGACCCAGTACTTC
-	TRBV2	TRBJ1-1	TRBD1	13	CASSTQGATEAFF	TGTGCCAGCAGTACACAGGGGGCGACTGAAGCTTTCTTT
-	TRBV19	TRBJ2-4	-	12	CASSIAGPAQYF	TGTGCCAGTAGTATCGCGGGGCCAGCTCAGTACTTC
once	TRBV5-1	TRBJ1-1	-	16	CASSQMRQNLNTEAFF	TGCGCCAGCAGCCAGATGAGACAGAATTTGAACACTGAAGCTTTCTTT
-	TRBV29-1	TRBJ1-1	-	14	CSVGGRQRLTEAFF	TGCAGCGTTGGGGGTAGGCAGCGACTAACCGAAGCTTTCTTT
-	TRBV19	TRBJ1-2	TRBD1	14	CASSSDRGRFGYTF	TGTGCCAGTAGCAGTGACAGGGGACGGTTTGGCTACACCTTC
-	TRBV7-9	TRBJ1-4	TRBD1	13	CASMGQLNEKLFF	TGTGCCAGCATGGGACAGCTAAATGAAAAACTGTTTTTT
-	TRBV9	TRBJ2-7	TRBD2	15	CASSKLSGRGNEQYF	TGTGCCAGCAGCAAACTCAGCGGGAGAGGGAACGAGCAGTACTTC
-	TRBV28	TRBJ2-1	TRBD1	16	CASSPQAGRGRREQFF	TGTGCCAGCAGTCCCCAAGCCGGCAGGGGGCGTAGAGAGCAGTTCTTC
-	TRBV7-8	TRBJ2-3	TRBD2	15	CASSLGLAGIDTQYF	TGTGCCAGCAGCCTCGGACTAGCGGGAATAGATACGCAGTATTTT
-	TRBV19	TRBJ1-6	TRBD1	17	CASSLSIPGTAYSPLHF	TGTGCCAGTAGTCTCTCAATTCCCGGGACAGCTTATTCACCCCTCCACTTT
-	TRBV6-5	TRBJ2-7	TRBD1	15	CASSYQPGQTYEQYF	TGTGCCAGCAGTTATCAACCGGGACAGACCTACGAGCAGTACTTC
-	TRBV4-1	TRBJ2-1	-	15	CASSAYQDYLNEQFF	TGCGCCAGCAGCGCGTACCAGGACTATCTCAATGAGCAGTTCTTC
-	TRBV24-1	TRBJ2-3	TRBD2	17	CATSDSNGGAGPDTQYF	TGTGCCACCAGTGACTCTAACGGGGGGGCAGGCCCAGATACGCAGTATTTT
-	TRBV5-1	TRBJ2-7	-	13	CASSLQGKYEQYF	TGCGCCAGCAGCTTACAGGGCAAGTACGAGCAGTACTTC
-	TRBV29-1	TRBJ1-1	-	15	CSAPGGQLMNTEAFF	TGCAGCGCCCCAGGAGGGCAGCTCATGAACACTGAAGCTTTCTTT
-	TRBV7-2	TRBJ1-2	-	16	CASSLWAALSKDGYTF	TGTGCCAGCAGCTTATGGGCAGCCCTATCAAAGGATGGCTACACCTTC
-	TRBV19	TRBJ2-7	TRBD2	16	CASSPSRTSGGYEQYF	TGTGCCAGTAGTCCCTCTCGGACTAGCGGGGGGTACGAGCAGTACTTC
-	TRBV27	TRBJ1-2	-	14	CASSDTGPTYGYTF	TGTGCCAGCAGCGATACAGGGCCAACCTATGGCTACACCTTC
-	TRBV6-2/TRBV6-3	TRBJ1-2	TRBD1	12	CASSRQGYGYTF	TGTGCCAGCAGTAGACAGGGATATGGCTACACCTTC
few	TRBV2	TRBJ1-1	-	14	CASSFGEGNTEAFF	TGTGCCAGCAGTTTCGGGGAAGGAAACACTGAAGCTTTCTTT
-	TRBV7-9	TRBJ1-2	-	16	CASSLDTGTRGYGYTF	TGTGCCAGCAGCTTAGACACAGGGACCCGGGGCTATGGCTACACCTTC
-	TRBV27	TRBJ1-5	-	14	CASSLGGSNQPQHF	TGTGCCAGCAGTTTAGGAGGGAGCAATCAGCCCCAGCATTTT
-	TRBV7-9	TRBJ1-3	-	12	CASSQSGNTIYF	TGTGCCAGCAGCCAATCTGGAAACACCATATATTTT
once	TRBV20-1	TRBJ2-1	-	15	CSASGEEGGWNEQFF	TGCAGTGCTAGTGGGGAGGAGGGCGGGTGGAATGAGCAGTTCTTC
once	TRBV5-4	TRBJ2-7	-	13	CASSLGSSYEQYF	TGTGCCAGCAGCTTGGGGAGCTCCTACGAGCAGTACTTC
-	TRBV29-1	TRBJ1-2	TRBD1	13	CSVEEVRGGKCTF	TGCAGCGTTGAAGAGGTTAGAGGGGGCAAGTGCACCTTC